This TCR beta chain was profiled in a study of shared clonotypes between healthy human individuals. This CDR3 comprises 15 residues. V was clipped by 0 bases and J by 0 bases, with 8 bases between them. Germline loops: CDR1 SGHNT, CDR2 YYREEE (reference sequence). The study drew all its donors from Caucasian adults living in Nashville, Tennessee. The method was immunoSEQ multiplex PCR; TCRdb's version includes in-frame clones alone and lacks a portion of them. The sample shows 2 million to 2.5 million clones, approximately 95% of them seen only once. The source is a man aged 18-30 years in good health. The sample consisted of naive CD4+ T cells sorted from blood. Regarding subset: CD45RA+ positively selected. The rearrangement joins TRBV5-4 to TRBJ2-3, with TRBD1 as a possible D gene (6 bases). CDR3 sequence reads: CASSLDRVSTDTQYF. The CDR3 DNA is TGTGCCAGCAGCTTGGACAGGGTTAGCACAGATACGCAGTATTTT.